This T cell receptor (beta chain) was retrieved from a study of OX40 agonist ivuxolimab in advanced cancers. This clone has a single count. Data came from immunoSEQ multiplex PCR; TCRdb stores just in-frame clones and leaves some out. Of some 80,000 clones detected, roughly 85% appear once; the ten largest clones hold 0.5% to 0.85%. Sequencing was performed on CD4+ or CD8+ T cells sorted from blood, taken in a trial of the OX40 agonist ivuxolimab. The clonotype was recovered from an adult with an advanced solid tumor such as melanoma, head and neck, liver or kidney cancer.

The CDR3 DNA follows: TGTGCCAGCAGCCTAGACTCCGTACCCTACGAGCAGTACTTC. Translation: CASSLDSVPYEQYF. J is TRBJ2-7 and V is TRBV7-2; D ambiguous. The germline V gene encodes CDR1 SGHTA and CDR2 FQGNSA. Trimming took 5 bases from V and 2 from J, leaving 13 bases between them. CDR3 length equals 14 residues.